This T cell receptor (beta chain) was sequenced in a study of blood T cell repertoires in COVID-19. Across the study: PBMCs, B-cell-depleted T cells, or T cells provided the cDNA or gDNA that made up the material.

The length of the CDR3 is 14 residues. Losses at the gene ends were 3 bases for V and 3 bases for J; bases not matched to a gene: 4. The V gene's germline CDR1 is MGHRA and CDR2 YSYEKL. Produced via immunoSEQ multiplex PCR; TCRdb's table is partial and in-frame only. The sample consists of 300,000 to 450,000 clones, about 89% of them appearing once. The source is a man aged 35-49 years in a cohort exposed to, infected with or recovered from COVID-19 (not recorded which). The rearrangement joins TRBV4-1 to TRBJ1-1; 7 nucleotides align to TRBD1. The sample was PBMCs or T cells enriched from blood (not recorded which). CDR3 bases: TGCGCCAGCAGCCAGAGGGGGCCGGACACTGAAGCTTTCTTT. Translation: CASSQRGPDTEAFF.